This T cell receptor beta chain was sequenced for a study of human T cells and chemical hapten exposure. At the level of the study: Scalp application of diphenylcyclopropenone was performed weekly in patients across the entire roughly 23-week study.

CDR1 and CDR2 (germline): DFQATT, SNEGSKA (reference sequence). CDR3 length: 14 residues. V was pared by 4 bases and J by 5 bases, with 15 bases between. This clonotype was seen repeatedly, ten times or more. TCRdb re-called the RACE reads with MiXCR, one entry per CDR3 protein. The sample shows 40,000 to 50,000 distinct CDR3 sequences, 4% of them seen only once. Time point indicated: patch test 1, 2 weeks after DPC sensitization. The treatment was: therapeutic diphenylcyclopropenone sensitization with weekly scalp DPC. Researchers extracted total RNA from unfractionated whole blood. Non-pregnant alopecia patients aged 18 to 70, suitable for DPC therapy.

This receptor was obtained from a man aged 45-65 years with alopecia areata. Some clones in this sample may be carry-over from other donors' samples. This material consisted of whole blood, taken in connection with sensitization to the hapten diphenylcyclopropenone (DPC). V usage is TRBV20-1 and J usage is TRBJ2-1, with D perhaps matching TRBD2 (5 bases). For the CDR3, the DNA is TGCAGTGCTATACGGGGAGTGGGCCACAATGAGCAGTTCTTC. Amino acid sequence: CSAIRGVGHNEQFF.